The TCR beta chain described here comes from a study of cytomegalovirus exposure and HLA in healthy donors. Findings and limits, study-wide: According to the study, 160 or so TCR beta chains were cytomegalovirus-associated. A few V segments could not be told apart, such as TRBV6-2 and TRBV6-3, and were left out.

The CDR3 spans 14 residues. The V and J ends lost 3 bases and 7 bases, in that order; junction bases with no gene match: 2. Germline V CDR1 and CDR2: SGHNT, YYREEE (reference sequence). The PCR contained 60 Vbeta and 13 Jbeta primers. Data came from immunoSEQ multiplex PCR; TCRdb stores just in-frame clones and leaves some out. The table shows approximately 150,000 clones, with roughly 87% occurring only once. To note about this clone: The antigen remains undetermined.

Sequencing was performed on PBMCs. This sequence joins TRBV5-4 and TRBJ2-1; TRBD2 aligns across 12 bases. This TCR derives from a woman aged 40-49 years in good health and CMV-seronegative. This CDR3 reads CASSSGLAGNEQFF. CDR3 coding DNA: TGTGCCAGCAGCTCCGGACTAGCGGGGAATGAGCAGTTCTTC.